One T cell receptor beta chain is described in this entry. It differs at one base from a far larger clone, so likely a read error. This entry belongs to a study of neoadjuvant anti-PD-1 for oral cavity cancer. Study in general: Patients without progression got a fourth dose around day 43.

Two replicates per tumor sample, mostly from 4 to 5.5 ug of genomic DNA. TCRdb keeps only in-frame clones here, not all; method: immunoSEQ multiplex PCR. The sample records 20,000 to 25,000 clones, around a quarter being singletons. Documented time point: after neoadjuvant nivolumab, at surgical resection. Stage II-IVA oral cavity squamous cell carcinoma was new and untreated by systemic or radiation therapy. Germline CDR1 reads LGHNA; CDR2 reads YNFKEQ. The CDR3 length is 11 residues. With 0 bases removed from V and 4 bases from J, the gap between germline ends came to 0 bases. This TCR was sampled from a person aged 35-79 years with oral cavity squamous cell carcinoma. The gene calls are TRBV4-2 and TRBJ2-5; D remains ambiguous. The sample here was tumor tissue, taken after nivolumab (anti-PD-1) treatment. CDR3 coding DNA: TGTGCCAGCAGCCAAGAAGAGACCCAGTACTTC. Its protein product is CASSQEETQYF.